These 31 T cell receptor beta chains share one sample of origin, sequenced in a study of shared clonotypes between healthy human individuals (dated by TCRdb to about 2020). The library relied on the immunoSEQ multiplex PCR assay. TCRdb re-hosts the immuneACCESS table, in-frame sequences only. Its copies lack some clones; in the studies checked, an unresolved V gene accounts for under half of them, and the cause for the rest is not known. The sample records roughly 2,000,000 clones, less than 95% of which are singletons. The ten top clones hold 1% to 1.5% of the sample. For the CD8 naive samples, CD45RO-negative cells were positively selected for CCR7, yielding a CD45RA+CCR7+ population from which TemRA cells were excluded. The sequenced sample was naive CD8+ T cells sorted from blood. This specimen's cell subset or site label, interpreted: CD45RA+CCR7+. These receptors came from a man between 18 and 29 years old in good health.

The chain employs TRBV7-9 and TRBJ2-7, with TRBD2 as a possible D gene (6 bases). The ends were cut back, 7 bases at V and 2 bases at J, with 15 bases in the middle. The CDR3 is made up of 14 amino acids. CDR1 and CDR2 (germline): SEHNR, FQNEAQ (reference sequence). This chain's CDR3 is CASTPREIPYEQYF. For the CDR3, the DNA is TGTGCCAGCACCCCCCGGGAGATACCCTACGAGCAGTACTTC. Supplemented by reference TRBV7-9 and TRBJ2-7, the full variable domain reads DTGVSQNPRHKITKRGQNVTFRCDPISEHNRLYWYRQTLGQGPEFLTYFQNEAQLEKSRLLSDRFSAERPKGSFSTLEIQRTEQGDSAMYLCASTPREIPYEQYFGPGTRLTVT.

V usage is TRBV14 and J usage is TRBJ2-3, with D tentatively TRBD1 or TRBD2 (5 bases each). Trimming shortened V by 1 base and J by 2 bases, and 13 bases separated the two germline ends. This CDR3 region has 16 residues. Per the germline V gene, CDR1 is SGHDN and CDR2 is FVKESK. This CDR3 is CASSQVWGSLTDTQYF. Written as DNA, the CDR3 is TGTGCCAGCAGCCAAGTTTGGGGGAGTCTCACAGATACGCAGTATTTT.

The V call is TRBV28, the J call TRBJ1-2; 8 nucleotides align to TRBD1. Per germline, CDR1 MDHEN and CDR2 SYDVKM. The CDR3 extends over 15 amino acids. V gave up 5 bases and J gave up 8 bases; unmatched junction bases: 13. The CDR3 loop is CASSEWTGPMDGYTF. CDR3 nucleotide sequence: TGTGCCAGCAGTGAATGGACAGGGCCTATGGACGGCTACACCTTC.

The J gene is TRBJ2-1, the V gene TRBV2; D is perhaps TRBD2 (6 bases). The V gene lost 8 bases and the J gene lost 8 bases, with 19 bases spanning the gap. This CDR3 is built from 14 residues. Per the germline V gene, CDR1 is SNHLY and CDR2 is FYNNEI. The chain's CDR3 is CASGGEHPVDEQFF. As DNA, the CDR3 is TGTGCCAGCGGAGGGGAACACCCTGTGGATGAGCAGTTCTTC.

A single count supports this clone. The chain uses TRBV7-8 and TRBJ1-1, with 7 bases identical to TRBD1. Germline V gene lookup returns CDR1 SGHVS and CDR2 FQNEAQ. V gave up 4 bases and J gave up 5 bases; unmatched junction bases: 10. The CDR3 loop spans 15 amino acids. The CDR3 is CASSSDRETGTEAFF. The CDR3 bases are TGTGCCAGCAGCTCCGACAGGGAGACGGGGACTGAAGCTTTCTTT.

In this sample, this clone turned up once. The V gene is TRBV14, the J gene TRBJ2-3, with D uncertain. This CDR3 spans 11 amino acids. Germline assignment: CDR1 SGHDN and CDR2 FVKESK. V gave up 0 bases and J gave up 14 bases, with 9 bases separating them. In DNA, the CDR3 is TGTGCCAGCAGCCAAGATTTGGCACGGTATTTT. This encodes CASSQDLARYF.

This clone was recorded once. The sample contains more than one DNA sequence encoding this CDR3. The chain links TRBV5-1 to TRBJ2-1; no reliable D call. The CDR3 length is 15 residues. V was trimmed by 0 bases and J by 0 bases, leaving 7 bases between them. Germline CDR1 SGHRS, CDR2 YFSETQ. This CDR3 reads CASSLEARSYNEQFF. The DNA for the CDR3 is TGCGCCAGCAGCTTGGAAGCACGCTCCTACAATGAGCAGTTCTTC. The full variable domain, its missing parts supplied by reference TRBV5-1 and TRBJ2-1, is KAGVTQTPRYLIKTRGQQVTLSCSPISGHRSVSWYQQTPGQGLQFLFEYFSETQRNKGNFPGRFSGRQFSNSRSEMNVSTLELGDSALYLCASSLEARSYNEQFFGPGTRLTVL.

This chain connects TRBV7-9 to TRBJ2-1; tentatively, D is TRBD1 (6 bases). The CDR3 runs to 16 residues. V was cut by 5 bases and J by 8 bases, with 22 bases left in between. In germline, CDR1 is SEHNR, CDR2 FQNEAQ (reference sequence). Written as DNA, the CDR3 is TGTGCCAGCAGCCTACCCCAGGGGAAGCCCTGGGATGAGCAGTTCTTC. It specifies CASSLPQGKPWDEQFF.

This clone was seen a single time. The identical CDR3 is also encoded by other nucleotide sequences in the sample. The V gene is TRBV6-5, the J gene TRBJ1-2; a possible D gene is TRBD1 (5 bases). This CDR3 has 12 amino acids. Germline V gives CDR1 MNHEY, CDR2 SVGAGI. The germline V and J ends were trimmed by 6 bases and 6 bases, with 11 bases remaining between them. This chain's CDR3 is CASSYRGDGYTF. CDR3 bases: TGTGCCAGCAGCTACCGGGGGGATGGCTACACCTTC.

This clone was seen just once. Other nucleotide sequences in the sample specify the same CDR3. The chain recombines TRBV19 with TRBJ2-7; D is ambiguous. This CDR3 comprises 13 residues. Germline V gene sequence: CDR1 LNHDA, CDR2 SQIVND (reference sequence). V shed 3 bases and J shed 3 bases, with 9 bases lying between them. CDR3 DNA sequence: TGTGCCAGTAGTATGGCCGACGGCTACGAGCAGTACTTC. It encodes CASSMADGYEQYF.

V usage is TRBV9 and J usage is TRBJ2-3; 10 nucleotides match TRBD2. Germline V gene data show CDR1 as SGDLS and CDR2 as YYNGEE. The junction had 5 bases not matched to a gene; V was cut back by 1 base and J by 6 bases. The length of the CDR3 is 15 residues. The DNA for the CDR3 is TGTGCCAGCAGCGTATTTAGCGGGGGGCTGGATACGCAGTATTTT. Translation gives CASSVFSGGLDTQYF.

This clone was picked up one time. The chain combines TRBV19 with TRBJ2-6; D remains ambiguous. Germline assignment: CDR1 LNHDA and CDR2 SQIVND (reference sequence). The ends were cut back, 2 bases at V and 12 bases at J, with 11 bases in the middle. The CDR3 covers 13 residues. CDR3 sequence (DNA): TGTGCCAGTAGTATAATCCCCCTCTCCGTCCTGACTTTC. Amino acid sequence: CASSIIPLSVLTF.

The CDR3 sequence: CASTPRAGGTGELFF. DNA for the CDR3: TGTGCCAGCACCCCTAGAGCGGGAGGCACCGGGGAGCTGTTTTTT. The rearrangement links TRBV6-6 to TRBJ2-2, with 9 bases matching TRBD2. CDR1 MNHNY and CDR2 SVGAGI come from the germline V gene (reference sequence). The CDR3 consists of 15 residues. Trimming removed 7 bases from V and 4 bases from J; junction bases left unmatched: 7.

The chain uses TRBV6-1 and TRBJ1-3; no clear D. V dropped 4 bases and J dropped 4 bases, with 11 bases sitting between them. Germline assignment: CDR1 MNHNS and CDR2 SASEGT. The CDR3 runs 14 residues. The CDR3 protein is CASSGMAVGNTIYF. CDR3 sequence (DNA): TGTGCCAGCAGTGGAATGGCCGTCGGAAACACCATATATTTT.

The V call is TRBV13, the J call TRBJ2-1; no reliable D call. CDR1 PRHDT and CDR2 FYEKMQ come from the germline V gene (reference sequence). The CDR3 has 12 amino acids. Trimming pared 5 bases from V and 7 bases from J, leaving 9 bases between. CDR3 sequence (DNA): TGTGCCAGCAGCCGGACCGCAAATGAGCAGTTCTTC. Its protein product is CASSRTANEQFF. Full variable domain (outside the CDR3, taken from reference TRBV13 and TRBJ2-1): AAGVIQSPRHLIKEKRETATLKCYPIPRHDTVYWYQQGPGQDPQFLISFYEKMQSDKGSIPDRFSAQQFSDYHSELNMSSLELGDSALYFCASSRTANEQFFGPGTRLTVL.

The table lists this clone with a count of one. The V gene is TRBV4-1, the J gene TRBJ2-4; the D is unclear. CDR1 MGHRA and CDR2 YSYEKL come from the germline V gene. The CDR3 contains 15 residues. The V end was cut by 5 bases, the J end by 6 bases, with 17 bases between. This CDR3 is CASSSSVGLANIQYF. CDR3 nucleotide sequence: TGCGCCAGCAGCTCCTCAGTAGGCCTGGCAAACATTCAGTACTTC.

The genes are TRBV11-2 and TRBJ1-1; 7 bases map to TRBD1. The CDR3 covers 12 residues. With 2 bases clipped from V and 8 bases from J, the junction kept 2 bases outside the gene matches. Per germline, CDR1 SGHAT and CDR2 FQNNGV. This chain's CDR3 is CASSLTGAEAFF. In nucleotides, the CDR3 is TGTGCCAGCAGCTTAACAGGGGCCGAAGCTTTCTTT. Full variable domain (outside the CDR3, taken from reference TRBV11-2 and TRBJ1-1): EAGVAQSPRYKIIEKRQSVAFWCNPISGHATLYWYQQILGQGPKLLIQFQNNGVVDDSQLPKDRFSAERLKGVDSTLKIQPAKLEDSAVYLCASSLTGAEAFFGQGTRLTVV.

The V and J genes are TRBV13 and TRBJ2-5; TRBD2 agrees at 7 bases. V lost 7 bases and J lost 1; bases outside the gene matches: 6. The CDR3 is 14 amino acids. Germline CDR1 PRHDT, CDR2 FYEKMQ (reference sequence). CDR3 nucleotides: TGTGCCAGCAAAGGTCCGGGAGGCCAAGAGACCCAGTACTTC. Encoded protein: CASKGPGGQETQYF.

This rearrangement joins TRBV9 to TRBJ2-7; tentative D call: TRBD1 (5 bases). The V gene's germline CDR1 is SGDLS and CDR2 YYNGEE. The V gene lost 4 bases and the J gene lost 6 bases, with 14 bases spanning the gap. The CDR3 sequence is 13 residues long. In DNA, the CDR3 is TGTGCCAGCAGCCTGGTAACAGGAGCCGAGCAGTACTTC. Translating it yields CASSLVTGAEQYF.

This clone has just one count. CDR3 DNA sequence: TGTGCCAGCAGCTTGCGAGGGGGCAGAGAGACCCAGTACTTC. It specifies CASSLRGGRETQYF. The rearrangement links TRBV5-4 to TRBJ2-5, with 7 bases fitting TRBD1. J lost 4 bases, V lost 1 base, and 4 bases had no gene match. Germline V CDR1 and CDR2: SGHNT, YYREEE (reference sequence). The CDR3 has 14 residues.

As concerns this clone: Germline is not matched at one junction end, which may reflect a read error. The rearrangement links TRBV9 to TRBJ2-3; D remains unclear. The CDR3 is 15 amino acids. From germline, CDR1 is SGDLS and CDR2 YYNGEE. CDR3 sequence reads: CVSSEGRTSTDTQYF. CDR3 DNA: TGTGTCAGCAGCGAAGGACGTACAAGCACAGATACGCAGTATTTT.

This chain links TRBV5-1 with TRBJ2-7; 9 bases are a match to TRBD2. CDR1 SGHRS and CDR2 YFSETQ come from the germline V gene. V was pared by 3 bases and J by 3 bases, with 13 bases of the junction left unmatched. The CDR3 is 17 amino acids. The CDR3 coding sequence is TGCGCCAGCAGCTGGACTAGCGCGGGAGTCCTCGGCTACGAGCAGTACTTC. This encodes CASSWTSAGVLGYEQYF.

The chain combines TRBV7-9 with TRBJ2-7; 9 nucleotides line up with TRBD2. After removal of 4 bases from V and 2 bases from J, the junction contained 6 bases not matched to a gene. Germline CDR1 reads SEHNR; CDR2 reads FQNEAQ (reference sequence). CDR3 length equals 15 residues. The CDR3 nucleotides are TGTGCCAGCAGCTCGAGCGGGGGGCCCACCTACGAGCAGTACTTC. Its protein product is CASSSSGGPTYEQYF.

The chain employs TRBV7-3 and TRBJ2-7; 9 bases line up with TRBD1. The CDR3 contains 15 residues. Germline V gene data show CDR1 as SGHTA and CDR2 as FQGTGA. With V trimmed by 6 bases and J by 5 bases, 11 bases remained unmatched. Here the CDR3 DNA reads TGTGCCAGCAGTTGGACCGGGACAGGGTGGGACGAGCAGTACTTC. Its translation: CASSWTGTGWDEQYF. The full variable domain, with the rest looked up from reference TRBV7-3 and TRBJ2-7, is GAGVSQTPSNKVTEKGKYVELRCDPISGHTALYWYRQSLGQGPEFLIYFQGTGAADDSGLPNDRFFAVRPEGSVSTLKIQRTERGDSAVYLCASSWTGTGWDEQYFGPGTRLTVT.

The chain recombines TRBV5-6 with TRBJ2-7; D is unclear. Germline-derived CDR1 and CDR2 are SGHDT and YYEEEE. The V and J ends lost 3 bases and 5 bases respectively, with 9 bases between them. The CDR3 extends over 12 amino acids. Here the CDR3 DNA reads TGTGCCAGCAGCTCGTTTAGCCACGAGCAGTACTTC. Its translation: CASSSFSHEQYF.

CDR3 nucleotide sequence: TGTGCCAGCAGCTTTTCAGGGGATACCTACGAGCAGTACTTC. The encoded protein is CASSFSGDTYEQYF. The rearrangement uses TRBV11-2 and TRBJ2-7, with D maybe TRBD1 (6 bases). V lost 3 bases and J 2 bases, leaving 11 bases between the germline ends. Germline values: CDR1 SGHAT, CDR2 FQNNGV. The CDR3 is made up of 14 amino acids. The full variable domain, with the rest looked up from reference TRBV11-2 and TRBJ2-7, is EAGVAQSPRYKIIEKRQSVAFWCNPISGHATLYWYQQILGQGPKLLIQFQNNGVVDDSQLPKDRFSAERLKGVDSTLKIQPAKLEDSAVYLCASSFSGDTYEQYFGPGTRLTVT.

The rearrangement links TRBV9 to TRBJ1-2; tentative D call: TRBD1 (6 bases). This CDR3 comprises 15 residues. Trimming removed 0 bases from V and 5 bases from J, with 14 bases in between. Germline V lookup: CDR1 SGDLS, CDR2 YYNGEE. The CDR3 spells CASSVGSGAEYGYTF. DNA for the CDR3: TGTGCCAGCAGCGTAGGGTCAGGGGCCGAGTATGGCTACACCTTC.

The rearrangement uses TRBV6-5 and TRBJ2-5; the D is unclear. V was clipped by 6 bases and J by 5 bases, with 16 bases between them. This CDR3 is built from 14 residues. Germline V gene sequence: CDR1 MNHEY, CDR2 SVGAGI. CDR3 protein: CASSPYNVAETQYF. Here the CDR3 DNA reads TGTGCCAGCAGCCCCTATAATGTTGCGGAGACCCAGTACTTC.

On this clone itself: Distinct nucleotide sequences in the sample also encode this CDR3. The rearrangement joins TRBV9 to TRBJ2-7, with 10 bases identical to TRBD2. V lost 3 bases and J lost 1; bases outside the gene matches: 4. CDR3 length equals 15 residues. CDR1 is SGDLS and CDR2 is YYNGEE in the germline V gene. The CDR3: CASSASGGASYEQYF. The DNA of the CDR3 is TGTGCCAGCAGCGCGAGCGGGGGGGCGTCCTACGAGCAGTACTTC.

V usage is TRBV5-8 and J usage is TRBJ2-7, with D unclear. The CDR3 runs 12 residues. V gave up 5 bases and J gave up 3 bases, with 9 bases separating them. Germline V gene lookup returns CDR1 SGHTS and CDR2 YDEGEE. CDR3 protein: CASRDARYEQYF. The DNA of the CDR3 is TGTGCCAGCAGGGACGCCCGCTACGAGCAGTACTTC.

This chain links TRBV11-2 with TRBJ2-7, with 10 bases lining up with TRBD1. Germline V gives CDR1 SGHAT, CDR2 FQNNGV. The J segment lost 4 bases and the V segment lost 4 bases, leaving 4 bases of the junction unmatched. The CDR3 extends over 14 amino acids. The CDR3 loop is CASSSRTGGYEQYF. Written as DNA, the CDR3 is TGTGCCAGCAGCTCACGGACAGGGGGTTACGAGCAGTACTTC.